These 2 T cell receptor beta chains were all obtained from the same sample, sequenced in a study of radiotherapy plus CTLA-4 blockade in lung cancer. Sequencing used immunoSEQ multiplex PCR; TCRdb keeps in-frame clones, though not all of them. The data show about 110,000 clones, with about 83% seen just once and under 3% held by the top ten. The material sequenced was peripheral blood, taken from a patient treated with radiotherapy plus ipilimumab. These receptors were obtained from a human donor with non-small cell lung cancer that progressed on radiotherapy plus ipilimumab. Some clones in this sample may be carry-over from other donors' samples.

The V gene is TRBV9, the J gene TRBJ2-5, with D possibly being TRBD1 or TRBD2 (5 bases each). Trimming left V 0 bases short and J 5 bases short, with 14 bases between. The CDR3 has 15 residues. Germline V gene data show CDR1 as SGDLS and CDR2 as YYNGEE. The CDR3 nucleotides are TGTGCCAGCAGCGTAGAAGGACGGGGCGTGGAGACCCAGTACTTC. Residues: CASSVEGRGVETQYF.

V and J are TRBV6-1 and TRBJ1-2, with D uncertain. The CDR3 runs 12 residues. Germline loops: CDR1 MNHNS, CDR2 SASEGT. Trimming took off 4 bases at V and 0 bases at J, with 3 bases between the two ends. As DNA, the CDR3 is TGTGCCAGCAGTGCCACTAACTATGGCTACACCTTC. Translated, it gives CASSATNYGYTF.